This T cell receptor beta chain originates from a study of neoadjuvant anti-PD-1 for oral cavity cancer (dated by TCRdb to about 2021). Some background on the complete study: Patients mostly received three to four biweekly doses of nivolumab at 3 mg/kg before curative-intent surgical resection. Patients who did not progress were given a fourth nivolumab dose at about day 43 and had definitive surgical resection on days 50-56. Patients with complete response, partial response or stable disease by RECIST 1.1 were defined as responders, whereas patients with progression were defined as non-responders. The parent correlative cohort had 11 to 12 patients and a response rate of over 25%.

This clone was counted a few times. Its antigen remains undetermined. No base-level quality is on record; no much larger clone is a single base apart. The time point label, as the study defines it: after neoadjuvant nivolumab, at surgical resection. None of the patients had received prior systemic or radiation treatment, and all were newly diagnosed with stage II-IVA oral cavity squamous cell carcinoma. The cohort was composed of patients with HPV-negative, locally advanced oral cavity squamous cell carcinoma. Peripheral blood mononuclear cells were analyzed directly, without maintenance or expansion in culture. Samples were obtained from a longitudinal correlative study of a single-arm phase II trial of neoadjuvant nivolumab in oral cavity squamous cell carcinoma. Genomic DNA-based TCRbeta sequencing was performed on subject-matched pre- and post-treatment PBMCs and tumors from three responders and three non-responders. Peripheral blood mononuclear cells were collected once before nivolumab treatment and again after treatment, at the time of surgery. The Maxwell RSC DNA from Cells kit was used to isolate genomic DNA from PBMCs.

For deep sequencing, PBMC libraries mostly used roughly 470 ng of input genomic DNA, with six replicates for each sample. The immunoSEQ hsTCRbeta kit was used to prepare TCRbeta libraries according to the manufacturer's instructions. The completed libraries were mixed into a single pool at 3 nM, then sequenced with an Illumina NovaSeq 6000 S4 flow cell. As for the authors' bioinformatics: Raw data preprocessing and quality control were performed with the immunoSEQ Analyzer. The analysis was restricted to productive rearrangements, with each unique CDR3 amino acid sequence defining a clonotype. Repertoire clonality was estimated as the Gini-Simpson index, computed with the R package tcR. Gini indices were compared with Student's t test, and associations with tumor size change were assessed by Pearson correlation. Imported from immuneACCESS, the table was reduced by TCRdb to in-frame sequences with V and J called. These copies leave out some clones; in studies compared against another copy, an unresolved V gene accounts for under half, and the cause of the remainder is not known. Clonal size and the V and J genes are those of that table, whereas D and trimming came from the DNA. The sample data list 6,500 to 8,000 clones, and approximately 70% of these were observed just once. More than 2.5% of the sample belongs to the ten largest clones.

The CDR3, from cysteine to phenylalanine, totals 14 residues. Of the read, only the CDR3 DNA is kept; its 42 bases are in frame from base 1. Trimming costs V 4 bases and J 3 bases, and their ends lie 9 bases apart. The germline V gene encodes CDR1 SGHTA and CDR2 FQGNSA. What the research found in general, with its limitations: The TCR analyses had only three patients in each response group, and the authors called for validation in larger cohorts. After neoadjuvant nivolumab, T cell clonality (Gini index) in PBMCs was significantly higher in non-responders than in responders. Higher pretreatment blood Treg/Th17 ratios correlated with higher pretreatment blood TCRbeta clonality and lower post-treatment tumor TCRbeta clonality.

Rearrangement joined TRBV7-2 to TRBJ2-2; TRBD2 is a possible D gene, resting on 5 matching bases. The source is a person between 40 and 85 years old with oral cavity squamous cell carcinoma. The starting material was PBMCs, obtained after nivolumab (anti-PD-1) treatment. The CDR3 region: CASSYGKDTGELFF. The DNA sequence reads TGTGCCAGCAGCTACGGGAAGGACACCGGGGAGCTGTTTTTT. Here the CDR3 is joined to the reference TRBV7-2 and TRBJ2-2 genes, and the full variable domain is: GAGVSQSPSNKVTEKGKDVELRCDPISGHTALYWYRQSLGQGLEFLIYFQGNSAPDKSGLPSDRFSAERTGGSVSTLTIQRTQQEDSAVYLCASSYGKDTGELFFGEGSRLTVL.